Presented here are 14 T cell receptor beta chains from one specimen sequenced in a study of blood T cell dynamics during melanoma immunotherapy. The table came from immunoSEQ multiplex PCR; TCRdb's copy has only in-frame clones and leaves some out. This repertoire shows 15,000 or so clones, around 90% found once; its top ten account for around 0.18%. Time point described: week 3, after first cycle of checkpoint inhibitor. This sample comprised effector memory CD8+ T cells from blood, obtained from a patient treated with checkpoint blockade. Source of these receptors: a human donor with melanoma.

V and J are TRBV7-8 and TRBJ2-5, with a weak D call TRBD1 (6 bases). The last part of the DNA fits TRBJ2-7 better; the J call may be wrong. Germline assignment: CDR1 SGHVS and CDR2 FQNEAQ. This CDR3 spans 14 amino acids. The CDR3 is CASSVNREAYEQYF. The CDR3 DNA sequence: TGTGCCAGCAGCGTAAACAGGGAAGCCTACGAGCAGTACTTC.

The V call is TRBV4-3, the J call TRBJ2-1; 12 bases align to TRBD2. The germline V gene has CDR1 LGHNA and CDR2 YSLEER. The CDR3 has 19 amino acids. The V and J ends lost 0 bases and 8 bases, in that order; junction bases with no gene match: 14. CDR3 loop: CASSQEAGLAGGPGYEQFF. CDR3 DNA: TGCGCCAGCAGCCAAGAAGCCGGGCTAGCGGGAGGGCCAGGGTATGAGCAGTTCTTC.

The genes are TRBV14 and TRBJ2-3; 7 nucleotides agree with TRBD2. The junction had 4 bases not matched to a gene; V was cut back by 4 bases and J by 3 bases. Germline CDR1 reads SGHDN; CDR2 reads FVKESK. The CDR3 is 14 amino acids. The chain's CDR3 is CASSPGGRTDTQYF. The CDR3 nucleotides read TGTGCCAGCAGCCCCGGGGGGAGAACAGATACGCAGTATTTT.

CDR3 sequence reads: CASSPSTTGYEQYF. The CDR3, as DNA: TGCGCCAGCAGCCCGTCCACAACCGGCTACGAGCAGTACTTC. The rearrangement links TRBV4-1 to TRBJ2-7; no reliable D call. Trimming stripped 4 bases from V and 3 bases from J, with 13 bases between. The CDR3 runs 14 residues. The germline V gene has CDR1 MGHRA and CDR2 YSYEKL.

The chain is built from TRBV27 and TRBJ2-2; 10 bases agree with TRBD1. The CDR3 has 14 amino acids. V trimming: 3 bases; J trimming: 10 bases; junction bases outside the gene matches: 5. The germline V gene encodes CDR1 MNHEY and CDR2 SMNVEV (reference sequence). The CDR3 bases are TGTGCCAGCAGTTTCTTGGGACAGGGGACGGAGCTGTTTTTT. Its translation is CASSFLGQGTELFF.

This chain links TRBV12-5 with TRBJ2-4; the D gene is possibly TRBD2 (5 bases). V lost 1 base to trimming and J lost 5 bases, with 12 bases between them. The CDR3 consists of 15 residues. Germline CDR1 reads LGHNT; CDR2 reads FRNRAP. The CDR3 sequence: CASGLGLEDQNIQYF. DNA of the CDR3: TGTGCTAGTGGTTTGGGATTGGAGGACCAAAACATTCAGTACTTC.

CDR3 DNA sequence: TGTGCCAGCAGCCCCAGGGGCGCTGAAGCTTTCTTT. Translation: CASSPRGAEAFF. The chain links TRBV28 to TRBJ1-1; possible D gene TRBD1, 6 bases. Trimming took off 6 bases at V and 6 bases at J, with 11 bases between the two ends. Germline V gene lookup returns CDR1 MDHEN and CDR2 SYDVKM. This CDR3 has 12 residues.

The count of this clone is one. The V gene is TRBV28, the J gene TRBJ2-7; no reliable D call. The germline gives CDR1 MDHEN, CDR2 SYDVKM. The V gene lost 4 bases and the J gene lost 2 bases, with 18 bases spanning the gap. CDR3 length: 16 residues. The CDR3 spells CASSSPLGGTAYEQYF. The CDR3 DNA reads TGTGCCAGCAGTTCCCCCCTCGGCGGAACCGCCTACGAGCAGTACTTC.

J is TRBJ1-2 and V is TRBV19; 10 bases fit TRBD1. CDR3 length: 14 amino acids. CDR1 LNHDA and CDR2 SQIVND come from the germline V gene (reference sequence). V dropped 5 bases and J dropped 5; count of bases not matched to a gene: 5. CDR3 sequence (DNA): TGTGCCAGTAGTCTTCGACAGGGGGCTTATGGCTACACCTTC. Protein sequence: CASSLRQGAYGYTF.

This chain joins TRBV4-1 and TRBJ2-7; D remains unclear. CDR3 length: 14 amino acids. Trimming took 0 bases from V and 0 from J, leaving 6 bases between them. CDR1 and CDR2 from the germline V gene are MGHRA and YSYEKL. In DNA, the CDR3 is TGCGCCAGCAGCCAAGATCTGGGCTCCTACGAGCAGTACTTC. It yields the protein CASSQDLGSYEQYF.

The rearrangement uses TRBV19 and TRBJ2-7, with D tentatively TRBD1 or TRBD2 (5 bases each). Germline lookup yields CDR1 LNHDA and CDR2 SQIVND (reference sequence). V lost 3 bases and J 3 bases, leaving 9 bases between the germline ends. The CDR3 is 13 residues long. CDR3 bases: TGTGCCAGTAGTATGGGGGTAGGCTACGAGCAGTACTTC. It specifies CASSMGVGYEQYF.

Only one count was recorded for this clone. The CDR3 reads CASSYTRENTEAFF. The CDR3 region has the DNA TGTGCCAGCAGTTACACCAGGGAGAACACTGAAGCTTTCTTT. This chain links TRBV6-6 with TRBJ1-1; possibly TRBD1 for D (5 bases). Germline V gives CDR1 MNHNY, CDR2 SVGAGI (reference sequence). The CDR3 spans 14 residues. Trimming left V 2 bases short and J 1 base short, with 8 bases between.

The rearrangement joins TRBV7-9 to TRBJ2-7; D is possibly TRBD1 (5 bases). V lost 7 bases to trimming and J lost 11 bases, with 24 bases between them. The CDR3 runs 14 residues. Germline loops: CDR1 SEHNR, CDR2 FQNEAQ (reference sequence). As DNA, the CDR3 is TGTGCCAGCAACCTCCAAGGGGCCGTTAGTGACAAGTACTTC. Protein product: CASNLQGAVSDKYF.

The V and J genes are TRBV5-1 and TRBJ2-7, with unresolved D. The CDR3 totals 15 residues. Between the trimmed V and J ends, which lost 0 bases and 3 bases, there was a span of 13 bases. The germline CDR1 and CDR2 sequences are SGHRS and YFSETQ. The CDR3 is CASSLVFGPNYEQYF. The CDR3 region has the DNA TGCGCCAGCAGCTTGGTGTTTGGGCCAAACTACGAGCAGTACTTC.